Listed here are 30 T cell receptor beta chains from one sample, sequenced in a study of cytomegalovirus exposure and HLA in healthy donors. Data came from immunoSEQ multiplex PCR; TCRdb stores just in-frame clones and leaves some out. This table holds about 130,000 clones, approximately 80% found once. Sequenced: PBMCs. The receptors stem from a young man in good health and CMV-seropositive.

This clone was picked up one time. The sample has other DNA sequences that encode this CDR3 too. The chain employs TRBV5-1 and TRBJ2-7, with D maybe TRBD1 (5 bases). V lost 0 bases and J lost 4, with 11 bases in between. The CDR3 is 14 amino acids. Germline V gene lookup returns CDR1 SGHRS and CDR2 YFSETQ. CDR3 region: CASSLGREGYEQYF. The CDR3, as DNA: TGCGCCAGCAGCTTGGGCAGGGAAGGATACGAGCAGTACTTC.

The V gene is TRBV6-6, the J gene TRBJ2-7; 8 nucleotides agree with TRBD2. This CDR3 contains 15 residues. J gave up 4 bases and V 2 bases, and 7 bases lay outside the gene matches. Germline CDR1 MNHNY, CDR2 SVGAGI (reference sequence). The CDR3 loop reads CASSYTGTRLYEQYF. CDR3 nucleotide sequence: TGTGCCAGCAGTTACACCGGGACTAGGTTATACGAGCAGTACTTC.

The rearrangement uses TRBV10-2 and TRBJ2-7; TRBD1 is a possible D gene (6 bases). Between the trimmed V and J ends, which lost 1 base and 3 bases, there was a span of 7 bases. The CDR3 sequence is 13 residues long. Germline CDR1 and CDR2: WSHSY and SAAADI. The CDR3: CASSEYRDYEQYF. CDR3 nucleotide sequence: TGCGCCAGCAGTGAGTACAGGGACTACGAGCAGTACTTC.

With regard to this clone: Other DNA sequences in this specimen translate into the identical CDR3. The chain combines TRBV20-1 with TRBJ2-1; D gene uncertain. The V and J ends lost 5 bases and 3 bases respectively, with 5 bases between them. The CDR3 contains 11 residues. Germline loops: CDR1 DFQATT, CDR2 SNEGSKA (reference sequence). The CDR3 region has the DNA TGCAGTGCTGGCAACTACAATGAGCAGTTCTTC. It translates to CSAGNYNEQFF.

The chain uses TRBV6-6 and TRBJ2-1; D is perhaps TRBD2 (6 bases). V was cut by 7 bases and J by 8 bases, with 18 bases left in between. Germline V gene lookup returns CDR1 MNHNY and CDR2 SVGAGI (reference sequence). The CDR3 consists of 14 residues. The CDR3 bases are TGTGCCAGCACCCGACTAGGCCGGAGCGATGAGCAGTTCTTC. The encoded protein is CASTRLGRSDEQFF.

The V call is TRBV5-1, the J call TRBJ2-2; TRBD2 agrees at 7 bases. V trimming: 0 bases; J trimming: 5 bases; junction bases outside the gene matches: 4. This CDR3 has 15 residues. Per the germline V gene, CDR1 is SGHRS and CDR2 is YFSETQ. The chain's CDR3 is CASSLETSLTGELFF. DNA of the CDR3: TGCGCCAGCAGCTTGGAGACTAGCCTAACCGGGGAGCTGTTTTTT.

CDR3 DNA: TGTGCCACCAGTCGTGGGAGGTGGCAGTCGGACTATGGCTACACCTTC. Translation gives CATSRGRWQSDYGYTF. J is TRBJ1-2 and V is TRBV15; D gene uncertain. The CDR3 totals 16 residues. Trimming removed 6 bases from V and 3 bases from J, with 20 bases in between. Germline lookup yields CDR1 LNHNV and CDR2 YYDKDF (reference sequence).

The genes are TRBV14 and TRBJ1-2; the D is unclear. From germline, CDR1 is SGHDN and CDR2 FVKESK. V lost 0 bases and J lost 7, with 9 bases in between. CDR3 size: 13 residues. Here the CDR3 reads CASSQEAIGGYTF. In DNA, the CDR3 is TGTGCCAGCAGCCAAGAAGCGATCGGTGGCTACACCTTC.

This clone was recorded a few times. The chain recombines TRBV2 with TRBJ1-2, with D perhaps matching TRBD1 (5 bases). The CDR3 is made up of 14 amino acids. V was cut by 8 bases and J by 0 bases, with 13 bases left in between. Per germline, CDR1 SNHLY and CDR2 FYNNEI. CDR3 in amino acids: CASQAGPSNYGYTF. For the CDR3, the DNA is TGTGCCAGCCAAGCGGGACCTTCTAACTATGGCTACACCTTC. The full variable domain, with the rest looked up from reference TRBV2 and TRBJ1-2, is EPEVTQTPSHQVTQMGQEVILRCVPISNHLYFYWYRQILGQKVEFLVSFYNNEISEKSEIFDDQFSVERPDGSNFTLKIRSTKLEDSAMYFCASQAGPSNYGYTFGSGTRLTVV.

The V call is TRBV5-1, the J call TRBJ1-4; D is uncertain. The germline CDR1 and CDR2 sequences are SGHRS and YFSETQ. The CDR3 consists of 14 residues. V lost 7 bases, J lost 5 bases, and 15 bases lay in between. CDR3: CASRKRVTNEKLFF. Written as DNA, the CDR3 is TGCGCCAGCCGTAAGAGGGTAACCAATGAAAAACTGTTTTTT.

The V call is TRBV18, the J call TRBJ2-2; possibly TRBD2 for D (5 bases). The V gene lost 1 base and the J gene lost 6 bases, with 18 bases spanning the gap. The CDR3 is made up of 17 amino acids. Germline V CDR1 and CDR2: KGHSH, LQKENI. Written as DNA, the CDR3 is TGTGCCAGCTCACCACGCACGGGGATGTTAAGCCCCGGGGAGCTGTTTTTT. Residues: CASSPRTGMLSPGELFF.

The chain carries TRBV5-4 and TRBJ2-5; 7 nucleotides match TRBD1. The CDR3 has 16 amino acids. With V trimmed by 4 bases and J by 0 bases, 9 bases remained unmatched. The germline gives CDR1 SGHNT, CDR2 YYREEE (reference sequence). The CDR3 DNA is TGTGCCAGCAGCCCAGGACAGGCCCGTAACCAAGAGACCCAGTACTTC. Protein product: CASSPGQARNQETQYF.

The J gene is TRBJ1-1, the V gene TRBV19; no clear D gene. V lost 8 bases, J lost 7 bases, and 20 bases lay in between. Germline CDR1 reads LNHDA; CDR2 reads SQIVND (reference sequence). CDR3 length: 14 amino acids. CDR3 residues: CASQTHREYNEAFF. The CDR3 nucleotides read TGTGCCAGTCAAACCCACAGAGAGTATAATGAAGCTTTCTTT.

This chain's CDR3 is CASSSSGQLYGYTF. In DNA, the CDR3 is TGTGCCAGCAGCTCCTCGGGACAGCTCTATGGCTACACCTTC. The chain recombines TRBV7-2 with TRBJ1-2; 7 nucleotides align to TRBD1. Germline loops: CDR1 SGHTA, CDR2 FQGNSA. J lost 4 bases, V lost 4 bases, and 6 bases had no gene match. The CDR3 runs 14 residues.

The V call is TRBV19, the J call TRBJ1-3, with no clear D. The V end was cut by 7 bases, the J end by 4 bases, with 14 bases between. The length of the CDR3 is 14 residues. In germline, CDR1 is LNHDA, CDR2 SQIVND (reference sequence). The CDR3 spells CASTLPITGNTIYF. CDR3 nucleotide sequence: TGTGCCAGTACCCTGCCCATTACAGGAAACACCATATATTTT.

This clone appeared once. This chain joins TRBV25-1 and TRBJ1-1, with TRBD1 as a possible D gene (6 bases). V dropped 4 bases and J dropped 0 bases, with 12 bases sitting between them. CDR1 and CDR2 from the germline V gene are MGHDK and SYGVNS. The CDR3 loop spans 15 amino acids. In DNA form, the CDR3 reads TGTGCCAGCAGTGGGGGACATTACATGAACACTGAAGCTTTCTTT. Its protein is CASSGGHYMNTEAFF.

The genes are TRBV29-1 and TRBJ1-2; D gene uncertain. Per germline, CDR1 SQVTM and CDR2 ANQGSEA. The CDR3 covers 13 residues. V dropped 6 bases and J dropped 4 bases, with 15 bases sitting between them. The DNA for the CDR3 is TGCAGCGTGGCCCCGAGGCTCTCCTATGGCTACACCTTC. Protein sequence: CSVAPRLSYGYTF.

The chain recombines TRBV10-3 with TRBJ2-3; 11 bases line up with TRBD2. The CDR3 extends over 13 amino acids. From germline, CDR1 is ENHRY and CDR2 SYGVKD. The ends lost 9 bases at V and 1 base at J; junction bases unmatched: 0. CDR3 DNA: TGTGCCATGGGACTAGCGGGCACAGATACGCAGTATTTT. Translation gives CAMGLAGTDTQYF.

The V call is TRBV20-1, the J call TRBJ1-4; D not certain. The CDR3 is 11 amino acids. V shed 5 bases and J shed 5 bases, with 6 bases lying between them. CDR1 DFQATT and CDR2 SNEGSKA come from the germline V gene (reference sequence). The CDR3 DNA is TGCAGTGCTGTGCTAAATGAAAAACTGTTTTTT. Residues: CSAVLNEKLFF.

This clone was recorded only once. This sequence joins TRBV5-6 and TRBJ1-2; 9 bases fit TRBD1. The CDR3 extends over 15 amino acids. Germline CDR1 and CDR2: SGHDT and YYEEEE. Trimming took 5 bases from V and 4 from J; bases not matched to a gene: 9. CDR3 bases: TGTGCCAGCAGTCCCCGGACAGGGGTCTCCTATGGCTACACCTTC. Its protein is CASSPRTGVSYGYTF.

This clone appeared a single time. The chain couples TRBV6-6 to TRBJ2-2; 7 bases agree with TRBD1. V trimming: 6 bases; J trimming: 5 bases; junction bases outside the gene matches: 9. Germline V lookup: CDR1 MNHNY, CDR2 SVGAGI (reference sequence). This CDR3 contains 15 residues. Here the CDR3 reads CASRGTALGTGELFF. CDR3 nucleotide sequence: TGTGCCAGCAGGGGGACAGCCCTCGGGACCGGGGAGCTGTTTTTT.

The rearrangement joins TRBV10-3 to TRBJ1-2; 7 positions match TRBD1. Trimming cost V 8 bases and J 6 bases; bases outside gene matches: 9. The CDR3 loop spans 13 amino acids. CDR1 and CDR2 (germline): ENHRY, SYGVKD. CDR3 loop: CAIGEDREDGYTF. The CDR3 nucleotides are TGTGCCATCGGGGAAGACAGGGAGGATGGCTACACCTTC.

The rearrangement uses TRBV5-1 and TRBJ2-5, with D possibly TRBD1 on 6 matching bases. This CDR3 region has 20 residues. Trimming took off 1 base at V and 0 bases at J, with 25 bases between the two ends. Per germline, CDR1 SGHRS and CDR2 YFSETQ. The CDR3 sequence is CASSLPPVAQSRGNQETQYF. CDR3 DNA: TGCGCCAGCAGCTTGCCCCCCGTCGCCCAGTCCAGGGGTAACCAAGAGACCCAGTACTTC.

The gene calls are TRBV7-9 and TRBJ1-4; D is possibly TRBD1 (6 bases). V was pared by 4 bases and J by 3 bases, with 9 bases between. This CDR3 comprises 14 residues. Germline V gene sequence: CDR1 SEHNR, CDR2 FQNEAQ (reference sequence). The CDR3 here is CASSWTDPNEKLFF. CDR3 nucleotide sequence: TGTGCCAGCAGCTGGACAGACCCTAATGAAAAACTGTTTTTT.

The chain recombines TRBV10-3 with TRBJ2-5, with 12 positions matching TRBD2. CDR1 and CDR2 from the germline V gene are ENHRY and SYGVKD. The CDR3 is 15 residues long. V gave up 11 bases and J gave up 4 bases; unmatched junction bases: 11. The CDR3 reads CASSTPTSGRETQYF. Here the CDR3 DNA reads TGTGCCTCTTCAACCCCGACTAGCGGGAGAGAGACCCAGTACTTC.

This chain joins TRBV5-1 and TRBJ1-2; TRBD1 might be the D (6 bases). The CDR3 contains 15 residues. V was clipped by 0 bases and J by 5 bases, with 14 bases between them. The V gene's germline CDR1 is SGHRS and CDR2 YFSETQ. The CDR3 bases are TGCGCCAGCAGCTTGGCCCCCGGACAGCCATATGGCTACACCTTC. The encoded protein is CASSLAPGQPYGYTF.

The rearrangement links TRBV4-1 to TRBJ2-7; 7 nucleotides agree with TRBD1. The CDR3 spans 14 residues. CDR1 and CDR2 from the germline V gene are MGHRA and YSYEKL. V dropped 3 bases and J dropped 1; count of bases not matched to a gene: 3. The CDR3: CASSHRDSSYEQYF. In DNA form, the CDR3 reads TGCGCCAGCAGCCATCGGGACAGTTCCTACGAGCAGTACTTC.

This CDR3 reads CAWSFRSTDTQYF. In DNA, the CDR3 is TGTGCCTGGAGTTTTAGAAGCACAGATACGCAGTATTTT. This chain joins TRBV30 and TRBJ2-3, with D unresolved. This CDR3 has 13 amino acids. V was trimmed by 2 bases and J by 0 bases, leaving 6 bases between them. CDR1 and CDR2 (germline): GTSNPN, SVGIG (reference sequence).

This clone was counted a few times. The chain has TRBV19 and TRBJ1-1, with 12 bases lining up with TRBD1. Germline CDR1 LNHDA, CDR2 SQIVND (reference sequence). The length of the CDR3 is 13 residues. J was trimmed by 6 bases and V by 8 bases; bases with no gene match: 4. CDR3 sequence reads: CASSGQGASEAFF. In nucleotides, the CDR3 is TGTGCCAGTTCGGGACAGGGGGCCTCTGAAGCTTTCTTT.

This clone was observed a handful of times. At one of its ends the junction is not consistent with the germline gene, which may arise from a read error. The V gene is TRBV11-2, the J gene TRBJ2-5; TRBD2 aligns across 10 bases. The germline CDR1 and CDR2 sequences are SGHAT and FQNNGV. CDR3 length: 15 amino acids. The CDR3 sequence is CASSLVSGGPNTPYF. CDR3 nucleotide sequence: TGTGCCAGCAGCTTAGTTAGCGGGGGGCCCAACACCCCGTACTTC.